These 16 T cell receptor beta chains came from one sample sequenced in a study of blood T cell repertoires in COVID-19. Assay: immunoSEQ multiplex PCR; the TCRdb copy retains only in-frame clones and omits some. The profile shows 200,000 to 250,000 clones, 92% of them singletons. Sequencing was done on a sample of peripheral blood. These receptors came from a man aged 25 to 40 with COVID-19, enrolled during active disease.

CDR3 protein: CSVEDGGVATEAFF. CDR3 coding DNA: TGCAGCGTTGAAGATGGAGGGGTGGCCACTGAAGCTTTCTTT. The genes are TRBV29-1 and TRBJ1-1, with D tentatively TRBD1 (5 bases). V lost 0 bases, J lost 4 bases, and 12 bases lay in between. This CDR3 has 14 amino acids. The germline V gene encodes CDR1 SQVTM and CDR2 ANQGSEA. The full variable domain, completed using reference TRBV29-1 and TRBJ1-1, is SAVISQKPSRDICQRGTSLTIQCQVDSQVTMMFWYRQQPGQSLTLIATANQGSEATYESGFVIDKFPISRPNLTFSTLTVSNMSPEDSSIYLCSVEDGGVATEAFFGQGTRLTVV.

This sequence joins TRBV27 and TRBJ2-7; a possible D gene is TRBD1 (5 bases). Trimming took off 3 bases at V and 7 bases at J, with 16 bases between the two ends. Germline V gene data show CDR1 as MNHEY and CDR2 as SMNVEV (reference sequence). There are 14 residues in the CDR3. The chain's CDR3 is CASSFKSGPWEQYF. In nucleotides, the CDR3 is TGTGCCAGCAGTTTTAAGTCAGGGCCGTGGGAGCAGTACTTC.

The chain joins TRBV6-5 to TRBJ1-5, with D hard to call. Trimming shortened V by 5 bases and J by 3 bases, and 11 bases separated the two germline ends. Germline V gene sequence: CDR1 MNHEY, CDR2 SVGAGI. The CDR3 extends over 14 amino acids. The CDR3 DNA sequence: TGTGCCAGCAGTCTAGACGGCCCCAATCAGCCCCAGCATTTT. This sequence encodes CASSLDGPNQPQHF.

This chain connects TRBV3-1 (or the pseudogene TRBV3-2) to TRBJ2-1, with TRBD2 matching 15 bases. The CDR3 contains 16 residues. V gave up 4 bases and J gave up 9 bases; unmatched junction bases: 7. Germline CDR1 and CDR2: LGHDT and YNNKEL (reference sequence). CDR3 sequence (DNA): TGTGCCAGCAGCCTCCAAGGACTAGCGGGGGGGGTTGAGCAGTTCTTC. Translated, it gives CASSLQGLAGGVEQFF.

This clone was detected a few times. The chain joins TRBV5-1 to TRBJ1-1; the match to TRBD1 covers 8 bases. Germline CDR1 is SGHRS and CDR2 is YFSETQ. With 0 bases clipped from V and 8 bases from J, the junction kept 3 bases outside the gene matches. There are 13 residues in the CDR3. CDR3: CASSLAGTGEAFF. Here the CDR3 DNA reads TGCGCCAGCAGCTTGGCGGGGACAGGCGAAGCTTTCTTT.

The chain has TRBV19 and TRBJ1-3; a possible D gene is TRBD1 (6 bases). V dropped 5 bases and J dropped 1 base, with 15 bases sitting between them. Looked up from germline, CDR1 is LNHDA and CDR2 is SQIVND (reference sequence). This CDR3 is 16 amino acids long. CDR3 region: CASSPADRISGNTIYF. CDR3 coding DNA: TGTGCCAGTAGTCCCGCGGACAGAATTTCTGGAAACACCATATATTTT.

The V gene is TRBV7-6, the J gene TRBJ1-2; 9 bases line up with TRBD1. J was trimmed by 4 bases and V by 5 bases; bases with no gene match: 8. Germline V lookup: CDR1 SGHVS, CDR2 FNYEAQ. This CDR3 has 15 residues. The CDR3 loop reads CASSPTGGGSYGYTF. CDR3 in DNA: TGTGCCAGCAGCCCAACAGGGGGCGGAAGCTATGGCTACACCTTC.

The chain recombines TRBV5-4 with TRBJ1-2, with 9 bases that match TRBD1. With V trimmed by 3 bases and J by 2 bases, 14 bases remained unmatched. Germline CDR1 is SGHNT and CDR2 is YYREEE (reference sequence). The CDR3 spans 18 residues. The CDR3 sequence: CASSSETGGVSLNYGYTF. CDR3 DNA sequence: TGTGCCAGCAGCTCTGAGACAGGGGGTGTTTCCCTAAACTATGGCTACACCTTC.

The V gene is TRBV6-6, the J gene TRBJ2-3; 12 bases match TRBD2. The CDR3 covers 15 residues. Germline CDR1 and CDR2: MNHNY and SVGAGI (reference sequence). The V and J ends lost 5 bases and 4 bases, in that order; junction bases with no gene match: 4. The CDR3 DNA is TGTGCCAGCAGTCAACTAGCGGGGGGCTCAGATACGCAGTATTTT. Translated: CASSQLAGGSDTQYF.

The chain couples TRBV9 to TRBJ1-1, with TRBD1 as a possible D gene (5 bases). This CDR3 spans 15 amino acids. Germline values: CDR1 SGDLS, CDR2 YYNGEE. V lost 3 bases, J lost 1 base, and 13 bases lay in between. The CDR3 spells CASSEAGIRNTEAFF. The CDR3 DNA reads TGTGCCAGCAGCGAGGCAGGGATTAGGAACACTGAAGCTTTCTTT.

The V and J genes are TRBV18 and TRBJ1-1; TRBD1 aligns across 8 bases. Germline trimming cut 1 base from V and 5 bases from J; bases unmatched to any gene: 6. The CDR3 covers 15 residues. CDR1 and CDR2 (germline): KGHSH, LQKENI. Here the CDR3 DNA reads TGTGCCAGCTCACCACAGCAGGGGGCAGGGACTGAAGCTTTCTTT. It is translated as CASSPQQGAGTEAFF.

The sample holds one count of this clone. The chain combines TRBV5-1 with TRBJ1-1; D unresolved. V lost 0 bases to trimming and J lost 1 base, with 7 bases between them. This CDR3 spans 14 amino acids. Germline CDR1 is SGHRS and CDR2 is YFSETQ. The CDR3 sequence: CASSLDSRNTEAFF. CDR3 nucleotide sequence: TGCGCCAGCAGCTTGGACAGCCGGAACACTGAAGCTTTCTTT.

The rearrangement uses TRBV19 and TRBJ2-1; 12 bases are shared with TRBD2. Looked up from germline, CDR1 is LNHDA and CDR2 is SQIVND (reference sequence). The V gene end was trimmed by 0 bases and the J gene end by 9 bases; junction bases not matched to a gene: 6. The length of the CDR3 is 16 residues. Here the CDR3 reads CASSIEASGGVGEQFF. In nucleotides, the CDR3 is TGTGCCAGTAGTATAGAAGCTAGCGGGGGGGTAGGTGAGCAGTTCTTC.

This clone was recorded only once. The rearrangement links TRBV27 to TRBJ1-3, with 10 bases lining up with TRBD1. CDR3 size: 16 residues. V lost 5 bases, J lost 2 bases, and 6 bases stayed unmatched. CDR1 is MNHEY and CDR2 is SMNVEV in the germline V gene (reference sequence). The CDR3 sequence: CASSQGQGSPGNTIYF. The CDR3 DNA reads TGTGCCAGCAGTCAGGGACAGGGGAGTCCTGGAAACACCATATATTTT.

The chain recombines TRBV6-5 with TRBJ1-2; TRBD1 is a possible D gene (6 bases). In germline, CDR1 is MNHEY, CDR2 SVGAGI. With 8 bases removed from V and 8 bases from J, the gap between germline ends came to 21 bases. The CDR3 totals 14 residues. CDR3 sequence (DNA): TGTGCCAGCGGCCTTAGGGGGAGAGGTCAAGGCTACACCTTC. It translates to CASGLRGRGQGYTF.

The chain recombines TRBV9 with TRBJ2-2; 8 nucleotides agree with TRBD1. V shed 0 bases, J shed 6 bases, and the junction held 10 bases outside the gene matches. The CDR3 sequence is 17 residues long. Germline V lookup: CDR1 SGDLS, CDR2 YYNGEE. The CDR3 DNA reads as TGTGCCAGCAGCGTAGAAGTGACAGGGGTGTTCGCCGGGGAGCTGTTTTTT. It translates to CASSVEVTGVFAGELFF.